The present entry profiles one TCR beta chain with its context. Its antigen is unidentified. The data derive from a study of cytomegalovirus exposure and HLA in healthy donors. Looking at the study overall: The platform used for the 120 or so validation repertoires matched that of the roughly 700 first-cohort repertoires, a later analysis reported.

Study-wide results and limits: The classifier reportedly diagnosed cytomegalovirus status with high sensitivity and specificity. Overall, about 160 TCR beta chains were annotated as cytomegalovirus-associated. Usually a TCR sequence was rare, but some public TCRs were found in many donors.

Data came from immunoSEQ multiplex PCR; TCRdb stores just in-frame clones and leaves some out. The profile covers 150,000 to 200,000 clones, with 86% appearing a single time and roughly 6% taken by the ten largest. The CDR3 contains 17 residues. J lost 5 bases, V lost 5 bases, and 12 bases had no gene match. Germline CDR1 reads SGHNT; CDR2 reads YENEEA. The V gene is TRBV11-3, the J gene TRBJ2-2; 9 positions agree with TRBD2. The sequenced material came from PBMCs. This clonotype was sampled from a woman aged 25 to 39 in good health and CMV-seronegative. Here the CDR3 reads CASSPGLAGVLTGELFF. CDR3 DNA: TGTGCCAGCAGCCCGGGGTTAGCGGGAGTACTAACCGGGGAGCTGTTTTTT.